Presented here are 7 T cell receptor beta chains from one specimen sequenced in a study of neurological immune-mediated disorders. Using its own MiXCR run on the 5' RACE reads, TCRdb lists one record per CDR3 protein. Of approximately 100,000 distinct CDR3 sequences in the sample, under 14% are singletons; the top ten hold around 3.1%. Time point meaning: longitudinal time-point 3. The specimen was PBMCs. These TCRs come from a female donor with HTLV-1-associated myelopathy (HAM/TSP).

There are many counts of this clonotype. This chain joins TRBV5-1 and TRBJ2-6; 7 nucleotides align to TRBD1. Per the germline V gene, CDR1 is SGHRS and CDR2 is YFSETQ. This CDR3 contains 16 residues. Trimming at V came to 4 bases and at J to 2 bases, leaving 6 bases not matched to a gene. This CDR3 is CASSKDRRPGANVLTF. As DNA, the CDR3 is TGCGCCAGCAGCAAGGACAGGCGACCTGGGGCCAACGTCCTGACTTTC.

This clonotype was found many times. V is TRBV4-2 and J is TRBJ2-1; no clear D. Deletions cut 4 bases from V and 5 bases from J, with 9 bases between. The CDR3 spans 13 residues. Germline loops: CDR1 LGHNA, CDR2 YNFKEQ. The CDR3 loop is CASSLFGDNEQFF. In DNA, the CDR3 is TGTGCCAGCAGCCTGTTCGGTGACAATGAGCAGTTCTTC.

This clonotype occurred many times. The V and J genes are TRBV4-1 and TRBJ2-3; D not certain. Germline V lookup: CDR1 MGHRA, CDR2 YSYEKL. The CDR3 has 14 residues. V was trimmed by 1 base and J by 0 bases, leaving 5 bases between them. The CDR3 DNA reads TGCGCCAGCAGCCAAGGGCCAAGCACAGATACGCAGTATTTT. Protein: CASSQGPSTDTQYF.

This clonotype came up many times. J is TRBJ1-5 and V is TRBV10-2; TRBD1 matches 9 bases. CDR1 and CDR2 (germline): WSHSY, SAAADI. V lost 4 bases to trimming and J lost 4 bases; unmatched junction nucleotides: 2. CDR3 length: 14 residues. CDR3 region: CASSAGTGNQPQHF. DNA of the CDR3: TGCGCCAGCAGTGCCGGGACAGGGAATCAGCCCCAGCATTTT.

This clonotype was seen at least ten times. The chain employs TRBV4-1 and TRBJ1-2; 7 bases align to TRBD1. Per germline, CDR1 MGHRA and CDR2 YSYEKL. The CDR3 covers 14 residues. Trimming at V came to 0 bases and at J to 4 bases, leaving 2 bases not matched to a gene. The DNA for the CDR3 is TGCGCCAGCAGCCAAGAGGCAGGGGGCTATGGCTACACCTTC. Translation gives CASSQEAGGYGYTF.

J is TRBJ2-4 and V is TRBV6-1, with 7 positions matching TRBD2. This CDR3 spans 14 amino acids. The germline CDR1 and CDR2 sequences are MNHNS and SASEGT. J gave up 2 bases and V 11 bases, and 9 bases lay outside the gene matches. For the CDR3, the DNA is TGTGCCGGCACCGAGGGAGGGTCCAAAAACATTCAGTACTTC. This gives the protein CAGTEGGSKNIQYF.

This clonotype was observed at least ten times. The chain combines TRBV4-1 with TRBJ1-5; 10 bases match TRBD1. V was clipped by 4 bases and J by 5 bases; unmatched bases: 5. Germline-derived CDR1 and CDR2 are MGHRA and YSYEKL. This CDR3 is 15 amino acids long. CDR3: CASSRGQGGDQPQHF. CDR3 sequence (DNA): TGCGCCAGCAGCCGCGGACAGGGGGGGGATCAGCCCCAGCATTTT.